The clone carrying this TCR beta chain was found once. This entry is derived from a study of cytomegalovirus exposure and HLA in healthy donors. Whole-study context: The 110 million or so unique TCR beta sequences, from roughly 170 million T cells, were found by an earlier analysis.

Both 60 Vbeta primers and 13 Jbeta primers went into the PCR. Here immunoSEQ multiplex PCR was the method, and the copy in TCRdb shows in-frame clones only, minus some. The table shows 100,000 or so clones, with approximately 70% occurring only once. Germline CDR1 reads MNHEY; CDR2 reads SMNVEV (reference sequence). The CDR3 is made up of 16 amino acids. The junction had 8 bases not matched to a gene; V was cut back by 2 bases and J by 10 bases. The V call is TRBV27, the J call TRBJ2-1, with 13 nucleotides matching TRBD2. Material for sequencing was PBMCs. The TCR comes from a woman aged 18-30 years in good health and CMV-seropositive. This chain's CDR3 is CASSLVLAGGPREQFF. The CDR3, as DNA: TGTGCCAGCAGTTTAGTACTAGCGGGAGGGCCTAGAGAGCAGTTCTTC.